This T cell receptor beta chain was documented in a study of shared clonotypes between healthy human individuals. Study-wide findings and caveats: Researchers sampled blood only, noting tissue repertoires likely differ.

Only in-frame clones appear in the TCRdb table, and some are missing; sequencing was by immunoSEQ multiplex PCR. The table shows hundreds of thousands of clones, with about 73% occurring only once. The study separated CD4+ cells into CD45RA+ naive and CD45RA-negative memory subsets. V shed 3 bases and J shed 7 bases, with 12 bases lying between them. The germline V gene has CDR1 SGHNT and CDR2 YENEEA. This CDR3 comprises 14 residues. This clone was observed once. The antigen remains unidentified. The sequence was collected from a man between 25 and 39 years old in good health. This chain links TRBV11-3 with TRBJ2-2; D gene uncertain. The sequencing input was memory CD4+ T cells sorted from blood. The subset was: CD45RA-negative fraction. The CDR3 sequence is CASSFRTWDGELFF. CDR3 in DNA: TGTGCCAGCAGCTTTCGAACATGGGACGGGGAGCTGTTTTTT.